This TCR beta chain was identified in a study of OX40 agonist ivuxolimab in advanced cancers. The wider study: Patients were dosed intravenously with ivuxolimab at 0.01 to 10 mg/kg every 2 weeks.

Regarding the study as a whole: With doses of 0.1 to 3.0 mg/kg, CD4+ and CD8+ blood T cells had undergone clonal expansion by week 6.

Libraries were prepared by immunoSEQ multiplex PCR; TCRdb keeps only in-frame clonotypes and omits some of them. Of approximately 120,000 clones listed, 85% to 95% are singletons. Any history of autoimmune disease or systemic immunosuppression disqualified patients. Turning to this clone: Its target is unknown.

Germline V gene sequence: CDR1 SQVTM, CDR2 ANQGSEA. The CDR3 runs to 13 residues. Trimming took 6 bases from V and 6 from J; bases not matched to a gene: 6. This chain links TRBV29-1 with TRBJ1-5, with 9 bases fitting TRBD1. This receptor was identified in an adult with an advanced solid tumor such as melanoma, head and neck, liver or kidney cancer. The starting material was CD4+ or CD8+ T cells sorted from blood, obtained in a trial of the OX40 agonist ivuxolimab. The CDR3 DNA follows: TGCAGCGTGGGGGACAGGGCCGGTCAGCCCCAGCATTTT. It translates to CSVGDRAGQPQHF.